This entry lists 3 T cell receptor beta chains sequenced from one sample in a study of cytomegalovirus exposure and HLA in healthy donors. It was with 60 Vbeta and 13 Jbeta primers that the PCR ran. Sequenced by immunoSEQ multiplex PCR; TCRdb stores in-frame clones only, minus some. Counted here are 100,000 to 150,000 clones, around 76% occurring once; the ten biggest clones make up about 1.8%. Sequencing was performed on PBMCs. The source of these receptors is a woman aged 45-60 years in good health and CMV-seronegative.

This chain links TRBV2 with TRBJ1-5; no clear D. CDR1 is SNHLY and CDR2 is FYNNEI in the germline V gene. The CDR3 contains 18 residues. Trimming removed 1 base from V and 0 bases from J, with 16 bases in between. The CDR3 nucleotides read TGTGCCAGCAGTGAAGAAGTCGTGGGAGGGTATAGCAATCAGCCCCAGCATTTT. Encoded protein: CASSEEVVGGYSNQPQHF.

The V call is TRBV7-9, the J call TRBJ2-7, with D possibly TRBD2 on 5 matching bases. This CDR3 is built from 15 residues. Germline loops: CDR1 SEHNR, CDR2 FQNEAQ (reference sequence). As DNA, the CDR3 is TGTTCCAGCATCCCAGAGGGAACCCGAGTCTACGAGCAGTACGTC. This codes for CSSIPEGTRVYEQYV.

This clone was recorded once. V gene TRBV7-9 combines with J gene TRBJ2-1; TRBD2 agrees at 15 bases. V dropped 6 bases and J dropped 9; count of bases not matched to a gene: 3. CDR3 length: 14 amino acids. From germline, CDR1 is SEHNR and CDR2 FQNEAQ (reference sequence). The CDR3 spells CASSPGLAGGEQFF. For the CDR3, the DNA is TGTGCCAGCAGTCCGGGACTAGCGGGAGGTGAGCAGTTCTTC. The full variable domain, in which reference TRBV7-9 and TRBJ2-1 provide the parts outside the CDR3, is DTGVSQNPRHKITKRGQNVTFRCDPISEHNRLYWYRQTLGQGPEFLTYFQNEAQLEKSRLLSDRFSAERPKGSFSTLEIQRTEQGDSAMYLCASSPGLAGGEQFFGPGTRLTVL.